One and the same sample provided the 9 T cell receptor beta chains below, sequenced in a study of T-cell memory formation after mild COVID-19. TCRdb passed the 5' RACE reads through MiXCR, listing each CDR3 protein once. The sample holds around 370,000 distinct CDR3 sequences, more than 20% seen once. Sequencing was done on a sample of PBMCs or a T cell subset sorted from them (not recorded which). The receptor set was obtained from an adult woman who had mild COVID-19 (a few samples of this study predate the infection). Cell type and time point are not known.

The chain recombines TRBV2 with TRBJ2-4; D is perhaps TRBD2 (7 bases). Trimming removed 4 bases at V and 0 bases at J, with 16 bases between. CDR1 and CDR2 from the germline V gene are SNHLY and FYNNEI. This CDR3 spans 17 amino acids. The CDR3 spells CASSGLGGRVAKNIQYF. CDR3 nucleotide sequence: TGTGCCAGCAGTGGCCTAGGGGGGAGGGTAGCCAAAAACATTCAGTACTTC.

The table lists this clonotype with a few counts. The genes are TRBV7-2 and TRBJ1-2, with a possible D match to TRBD1 (5 bases). The germline V gene encodes CDR1 SGHTA and CDR2 FQGNSA. CDR3 size: 15 residues. Trimming shortened V by 5 bases and J by 4 bases, and 17 bases separated the two germline ends. The CDR3 region is CASSPIQGQGYGYTF. The CDR3 DNA is TGTGCCAGCAGCCCCATCCAGGGTCAAGGCTATGGCTACACCTTC.

This chain's CDR3 is CASSYRQDFYEQYF. CDR3 in DNA: TGTGCCAGCAGCTACCGACAGGACTTCTACGAGCAGTACTTC. The chain is built from TRBV5-6 and TRBJ2-7; tentatively, D is TRBD1 (6 bases). V dropped 3 bases and J dropped 3 bases, with 13 bases sitting between them. CDR1 is SGHDT and CDR2 is YYEEEE in the germline V gene. The CDR3 has 14 amino acids.

V usage is TRBV7-8 and J usage is TRBJ2-7; TRBD1 might be the D (5 bases). The CDR3 is made up of 13 amino acids. Germline V lookup: CDR1 SGHVS, CDR2 FQNEAQ. V was pared by 8 bases and J by 0 bases, with 11 bases between. The CDR3 spells CASAAGASYEQYF. Here the CDR3 DNA reads TGTGCCAGCGCTGCTGGGGCCTCCTACGAGCAGTACTTC.

This clonotype was detected a few times. V gene TRBV2 combines with J gene TRBJ2-7; D possibly matches TRBD1 or TRBD2 (5 bases each). The CDR3 runs to 13 residues. Trimming left V 7 bases short and J 3 bases short, with 13 bases between. The germline gives CDR1 SNHLY, CDR2 FYNNEI. The CDR3 protein is CASTPGTDYEQYF. DNA of the CDR3: TGTGCCAGCACCCCAGGGACGGACTACGAGCAGTACTTC.

This chain links TRBV12-3 or TRBV12-4 with TRBJ2-5; the D gene is possibly TRBD1 (5 bases). The CDR3 sequence is 15 residues long. The V end lost 0 bases, the J end lost 0 bases, and 8 bases lay between the germline ends. The CDR3 sequence is CASSLADSNQETQYF. CDR3 coding DNA: TGTGCCAGCAGTTTAGCCGACAGTAACCAAGAGACCCAGTACTTC.

This chain links TRBV7-9 with TRBJ2-3; unclear D gene. V was clipped by 6 bases and J by 4 bases, with 8 bases between them. This CDR3 is 12 amino acids long. Per the germline V gene, CDR1 is SEHNR and CDR2 is FQNEAQ (reference sequence). The CDR3 loop reads CASRPPADTQYF. CDR3 coding DNA: TGTGCCAGCAGACCGCCGGCAGATACGCAGTATTTT.

This clonotype was seen more than once but under ten times. The rearrangement uses TRBV30 and TRBJ1-2; the D gene is possibly TRBD1 (6 bases). CDR1 is GTSNPN and CDR2 is SVGIG in the germline V gene (reference sequence). The CDR3 loop spans 12 amino acids. Trimming pared 8 bases from V and 6 bases from J, leaving 16 bases between. CDR3: CAEKGVLNGYTF. For the CDR3, the DNA is TGTGCCGAGAAGGGGGTTCTGAATGGCTACACCTTC. The full variable domain, rest sourced from reference TRBV30 and TRBJ1-2, is SQTIHQWPATLVQPVGSPLSLECTVEGTSNPNLYWYRQAAGRGLQLLFYSVGIGQISSEVPQNLSASRPQDRQFILSSKKLLLSDSGFYLCAEKGVLNGYTFGSGTRLTVV.

Only a few counts were recorded for this clonotype. The chain has TRBV14 and TRBJ2-3; D is uncertain. V was cut by 1 base and J by 2 bases, with 13 bases left in between. The CDR3 sequence is 16 residues long. Per the germline V gene, CDR1 is SGHDN and CDR2 is FVKESK. CDR3 amino acids: CASSQVFPTHTDTQYF. The CDR3 nucleotides read TGTGCCAGCAGCCAAGTTTTCCCTACACACACAGATACGCAGTATTTT.